Here is one T cell receptor beta chain with its context. At the deep level, the assay was run. When replicate PCRs were run on sorted subsets, they used approximately 0.2 ug DNA, about 31,000 T cell genomes. Clones were read by immunoSEQ multiplex PCR, and TCRdb kept only the in-frame ones, dropping some. The sample lists over 800,000 clones, around 93% seen once, with 20% to 30% in the top ten. This sample is part of a study of shared clonotypes between healthy human individuals. For the study at large: Three CD4 naive, three CD4 memory, two CD8 naive and one CD8 memory plate were used per donor.

Naivety among CD8 cells was defined by CD45RO negativity and positive CCR7 selection, thereby excluding terminally differentiated effector memory CD45RA+ cells. The TCR originated in a man aged 25-45 years in good health. Sequencing used naive CD8+ T cells sorted from blood.

The CDR3 sequence is CASSPHGTSGANVLTF. CDR3 DNA sequence: TGTGCCAGCAGCCCACACGGGACGTCAGGGGCCAACGTCCTGACTTTC. V gene TRBV11-3 combines with J gene TRBJ2-6, with D perhaps assigned TRBD1 or TRBD2 (5 bases each). V lost 5 bases to trimming and J lost 4 bases, with 15 bases between them. This CDR3 contains 16 residues. The germline gives CDR1 SGHNT, CDR2 YENEEA.